This TCR beta chain was identified during a study of cytomegalovirus exposure and HLA in healthy donors. At the level of the study: Early released data had around 88 million unique TCRs, all coming from HLA-typed donors. Findings and limits, study-wide: A highly shared variant cluster was judged a likely technical artifact.

As concerns this clone: Its antigen is undetermined.

PCR amplification relied on 60 Vbeta primers (plus 13 Jbeta primers). Profiled with immunoSEQ multiplex PCR; TCRdb holds only in-frame clones, not every one. This table holds approximately 150,000 clones, more than 75% found once. This receptor was obtained from a man between 18 and 35 years old in good health and CMV-seropositive. The sample comprised PBMCs.

The CDR3 bases are TGTGCCAGCAGCTTGAGTGGGGGGATGGGGGAAAAACTGTTTTTT. It translates to CASSLSGGMGEKLFF. The chain combines TRBV11-2 with TRBJ1-4, with D possibly matching TRBD1 (5 bases). The germline V and J ends were trimmed by 3 bases and 8 bases, with 16 bases remaining between them. This CDR3 comprises 15 residues. The germline CDR1 and CDR2 sequences are SGHAT and FQNNGV.